The rows below give T cell receptor beta chains drawn from one sample of a study of a mutant IDH1 vaccine in newly diagnosed glioma. Antigens for these TCRs are unknown. TCRdb's table, derived via immunoSEQ multiplex PCR, lists solely in-frame clones and lacks some. The table records approximately 50,000 clones, around 80% of them present only once. This specimen was PBMCs, taken from a glioma patient whose treatment included an IDH1 peptide vaccine. These TCRs come from a man over 45 with glioma. Each CDR3 is given with its conserved first and last residue. Fields, in order: clone size, D gene, V gene, J gene, CDR3 protein, CDR3 DNA. D genes are given only for firm matches. Size values are once, few and many counts, or a class for expanded clones, and some rows have none.

-	-	TRBV10-1	TRBJ1-2	CASSELTDIYGYTF	TGCGCCAGCAGTGAGTTGACAGACATCTATGGCTACACCTTC
-	-	TRBV7-2	TRBJ1-2	CASSFVTPWATF	TGTGCCAGCAGCTTCGTCACCCCTTGGGCCACCTTC
few	TRBD1	TRBV11-2	TRBJ2-2	CASSLGTGNTGELFF	TGTGCCAGCAGCCTAGGGACAGGGAACACCGGGGAGCTGTTTTTT
-	-	TRBV18	TRBJ1-4	CASSPGGRTEKLFF	TGTGCCAGCTCACCAGGGGGACGGACTGAAAAACTGTTTTTT
-	-	TRBV7-2	TRBJ2-3	CASSRYLDTQYF	TGTGCCAGCAGCCGATATCTAGATACGCAGTATTTT
-	-	TRBV10-3	TRBJ1-3	CAISSRDTKPGNTIYF	TGTGCCATCAGTTCCCGGGACACGAAGCCTGGAAACACCATATATTTT
-	-	TRBV30	TRBJ2-1	CAWSVGGNNEQFF	TGTGCCTGGAGTGTAGGGGGAAACAATGAGCAGTTCTTC
-	-	TRBV5-1	TRBJ2-7	CASSLNLFYEQYF	TGCGCCAGCAGCTTGAACCTCTTCTACGAGCAGTACTTC
-	-	TRBV14	TRBJ2-2	CASSRTVYTGELFF	TGTGCCAGCAGTCGGACAGTATACACCGGGGAGCTGTTTTTT
-	-	TRBV5-1	TRBJ2-1	CASSFSAGWSYNEQFF	TGCGCCAGCAGCTTCTCTGCAGGGTGGTCCTACAATGAGCAGTTCTTC
-	-	TRBV6-1	TRBJ1-2	CASSEWIGQQYGYTF	TGTGCCAGCAGTGAATGGATTGGCCAACAGTATGGCTACACCTTC
-	-	TRBV7-9	TRBJ1-4	CASSLSGLEIFNEKLFF	TGTGCCAGCAGCTTATCGGGGTTGGAGATCTTTAATGAAAAACTGTTTTTT
-	TRBD1	TRBV7-9	TRBJ1-1	CASTLGNRGRSTEAFF	TGTGCCAGCACTCTGGGGAACAGGGGGCGCAGCACTGAAGCTTTCTTT
-	TRBD1	TRBV10-3	TRBJ1-1	CAISMTGLDTEAFF	TGTGCCATCAGTATGACAGGGTTGGACACTGAAGCTTTCTTT
-	-	TRBV28	TRBJ1-3	CASTTGGNTIYF	TGTGCCAGCACCACCGGTGGGAACACCATATATTTT
-	-	TRBV7-2	TRBJ2-5	CASSLSSLLTEETQYF	TGTGCCAGCAGCCTGAGTTCCCTGTTGACAGAAGAGACCCAGTACTTC
-	-	TRBV14	TRBJ2-5	CASSPSLRGETQYF	TGTGCCAGCAGCCCGAGTCTGCGAGGGGAGACCCAGTACTTC
-	TRBD1	TRBV7-9	TRBJ2-7	CASSLALGQGGSYEQYF	TGTGCCAGCAGCTTAGCGTTGGGACAGGGTGGCTCCTACGAGCAGTACTTC
-	TRBD1	TRBV5-4	TRBJ1-5	CASRSTGVKPQHF	TGTGCCAGCAGATCGACAGGGGTGAAGCCCCAGCATTTT
-	TRBD2	TRBV20-1	TRBJ2-3	CSADKRGSISF	TGCAGTGCTGACAAGCGGGGGTCAATTTCTTTT
few	-	TRBV7-9	TRBJ2-1	CASSMTTGDEQFF	TGTGCCAGCTCTATGACTACCGGCGATGAGCAGTTCTTC
-	TRBD2	TRBV27	TRBJ2-5	CASRPGLADKETQYF	TGTGCCAGCAGGCCGGGACTAGCGGACAAAGAGACCCAGTACTTC
-	-	TRBV2	TRBJ2-3	CASSEAQRGATDTQYF	TGTGCCAGCAGTGAAGCGCAAAGGGGCGCCACAGATACGCAGTATTTT
-	TRBD1	TRBV13	TRBJ2-7	CASSATGVPHQGEQYF	TGTGCCAGCAGCGCCACAGGGGTCCCCCACCAGGGCGAGCAGTACTTC
-	-	TRBV5-1	TRBJ2-1	CATQQDSSYNEQFF	TGCGCCACCCAACAGGATAGCTCCTACAATGAGCAGTTCTTC
-	-	TRBV5-6	TRBJ1-6	CASRAASSYNSPLHF	TGTGCCAGCAGGGCGGCAAGCTCCTATAATTCACCCCTCCACTTT
-	-	TRBV5-6	TRBJ1-1	CASSFGWANTEAFF	TGTGCCAGCAGCTTTGGTTGGGCCAACACTGAAGCTTTCTTT
-	-	TRBV18	TRBJ1-5	CASSLGLNQPQHF	TGTGCCAGCTCATTAGGACTCAATCAGCCCCAGCATTTT
-	-	TRBV2	TRBJ2-4	CASVITQNIQYF	TGTGCCAGCGTAATCACCCAAAACATTCAGTACTTC
-	-	TRBV5-6	TRBJ1-3	CASSMGGRNTIYF	TGTGCCAGCAGCATGGGGGGGAGAAACACCATATATTTT
once	-	TRBV6-1	TRBJ1-5	CASSDHTGRGTQHF	TGTGCCAGCAGTGACCACACCGGAAGGGGGACCCAGCATTTT
-	-	TRBV9	TRBJ1-3	CASSLKDTPRGNTIYF	TGTGCCAGCAGCTTAAAGGATACACCCCGTGGAAACACCATATATTTT
-	TRBD1	TRBV4-1	TRBJ2-4	CASSLGQENIQYF	TGCGCCAGCAGCCTGGGACAGGAAAACATTCAGTACTTC
-	TRBD2	TRBV4-2	TRBJ2-3	CASSQRTSGGTPDTQYF	TGTGCCAGCAGCCAGCGGACTAGCGGGGGGACGCCAGATACGCAGTATTTT
-	TRBD1	TRBV9	TRBJ2-7	CASSVAGQGAFYEQYF	TGTGCCAGCAGCGTAGCTGGCCAGGGGGCATTCTACGAGCAGTACTTC
few	TRBD1	TRBV6-5	TRBJ2-7	CASTRDRTYEQYF	TGTGCCAGCACCAGGGACAGAACCTACGAGCAGTACTTC
-	-	TRBV5-1	TRBJ1-3	CASSPDSSGNTIYF	TGCGCCAGCAGCCCCGACTCTTCTGGAAACACCATATATTTT
-	-	TRBV6-5	TRBJ2-2	CASSYTFTGELFF	TGTGCCAGCAGTTATACGTTCACCGGGGAGCTGTTTTTT
-	-	TRBV10-3	TRBJ1-2	CAISESAGDGYTF	TGTGCCATCAGTGAGTCGGCTGGGGACGGCTACACCTTC
once	-	TRBV7-9	TRBJ1-4	CASSHDRSLERFF	TGTGCCAGCAGCCATGACAGGTCTCTTGAAAGGTTTTTT
-	TRBD2	TRBV4-3	TRBJ2-3	CASSQKRGTAQYF	TGCGCCAGCAGCCAAAAGCGGGGGACCGCGCAGTATTTT
-	-	TRBV6-1	TRBJ1-5	CASSGDLNQPQHF	TGTGCCAGCAGCGGGGACTTAAATCAGCCCCAGCATTTT
-	-	TRBV7-3	TRBJ1-2	CASSPGGGTEGYTF	TGTGCCAGCAGCCCGGGCGGGGGAACGGAGGGCTACACCTTC
-	-	TRBV5-6	TRBJ2-7	CASSVGQGSYEQYF	TGTGCCAGCAGCGTTGGTCAGGGGTCCTACGAGCAGTACTTC
-	-	TRBV5-6	TRBJ2-7	CASSGYSYEQYF	TGTGCCAGCAGTGGCTATTCCTACGAGCAGTACTTC
-	TRBD1	TRBV23-1	TRBJ2-7	CANSTPGQYTYEQYF	TGCGCCAATTCGACCCCGGGACAGTATACCTACGAGCAGTACTTC
few	-	TRBV5-6	TRBJ1-6	CASSFVTGHNSPLHF	TGTGCCAGCAGCTTCGTCACAGGCCATAATTCACCCCTCCACTTT